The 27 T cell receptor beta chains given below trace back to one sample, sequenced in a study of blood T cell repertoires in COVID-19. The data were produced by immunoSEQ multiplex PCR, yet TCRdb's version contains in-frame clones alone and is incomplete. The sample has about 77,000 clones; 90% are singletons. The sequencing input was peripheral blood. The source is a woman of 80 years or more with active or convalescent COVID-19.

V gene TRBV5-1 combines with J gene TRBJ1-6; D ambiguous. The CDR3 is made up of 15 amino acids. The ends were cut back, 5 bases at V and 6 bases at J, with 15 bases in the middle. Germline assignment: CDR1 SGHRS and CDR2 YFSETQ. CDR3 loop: CASRGVTESNSPLHF. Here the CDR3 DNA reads TGCGCCAGCAGGGGAGTCACCGAAAGTAATTCACCCCTCCACTTT.

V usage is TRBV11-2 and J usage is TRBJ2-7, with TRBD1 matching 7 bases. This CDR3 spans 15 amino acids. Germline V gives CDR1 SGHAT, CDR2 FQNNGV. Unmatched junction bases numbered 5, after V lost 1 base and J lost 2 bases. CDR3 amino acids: CASSLVGDRAYEQYF. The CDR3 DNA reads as TGTGCCAGCAGCTTAGTAGGAGACAGGGCCTACGAGCAGTACTTC.

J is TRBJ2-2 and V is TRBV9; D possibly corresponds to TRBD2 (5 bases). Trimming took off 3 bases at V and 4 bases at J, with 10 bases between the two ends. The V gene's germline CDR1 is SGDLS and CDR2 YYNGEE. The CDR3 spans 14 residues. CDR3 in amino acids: CASSALRGTGELFF. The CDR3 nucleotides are TGTGCCAGCAGCGCTCTCCGGGGCACCGGGGAGCTGTTTTTT.

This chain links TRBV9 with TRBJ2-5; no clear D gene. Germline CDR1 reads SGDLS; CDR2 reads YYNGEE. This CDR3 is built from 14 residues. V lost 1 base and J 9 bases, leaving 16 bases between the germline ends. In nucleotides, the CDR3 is TGTGCCAGCAGCGTATCCGGTGACCCCGAGGCCCAGTACTTC. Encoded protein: CASSVSGDPEAQYF. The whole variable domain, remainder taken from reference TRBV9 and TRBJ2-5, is DSGVTQTPKHLITATGQRVTLRCSPRSGDLSVYWYQQSLDQGLQFLIQYYNGEERAKGNILERFSAQQFPDLHSELNLSSLELGDSALYFCASSVSGDPEAQYFGPGTRLLVL.

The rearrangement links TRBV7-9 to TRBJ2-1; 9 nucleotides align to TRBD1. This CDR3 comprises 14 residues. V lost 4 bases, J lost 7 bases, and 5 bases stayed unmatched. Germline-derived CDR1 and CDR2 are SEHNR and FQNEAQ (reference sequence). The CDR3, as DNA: TGTGCCAGCAGCTGGACAGGGGCAGTGAATGAGCAGTTCTTC. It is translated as CASSWTGAVNEQFF. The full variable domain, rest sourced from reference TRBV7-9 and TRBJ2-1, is DTGVSQNPRHKITKRGQNVTFRCDPISEHNRLYWYRQTLGQGPEFLTYFQNEAQLEKSRLLSDRFSAERPKGSFSTLEIQRTEQGDSAMYLCASSWTGAVNEQFFGPGTRLTVL.

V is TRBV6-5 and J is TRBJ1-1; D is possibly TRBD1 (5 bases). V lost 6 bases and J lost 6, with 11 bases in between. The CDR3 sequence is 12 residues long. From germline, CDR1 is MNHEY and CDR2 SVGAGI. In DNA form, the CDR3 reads TGTGCCAGCAGGGGGGGGAAGGCTGAAGCTTTCTTT. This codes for CASRGGKAEAFF.

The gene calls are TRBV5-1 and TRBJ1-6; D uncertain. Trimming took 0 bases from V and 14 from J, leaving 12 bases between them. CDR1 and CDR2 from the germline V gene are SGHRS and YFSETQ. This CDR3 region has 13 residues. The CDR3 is CASSLEGEFTLHF. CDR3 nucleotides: TGCGCCAGCAGCTTGGAGGGAGAATTCACCCTCCACTTT.

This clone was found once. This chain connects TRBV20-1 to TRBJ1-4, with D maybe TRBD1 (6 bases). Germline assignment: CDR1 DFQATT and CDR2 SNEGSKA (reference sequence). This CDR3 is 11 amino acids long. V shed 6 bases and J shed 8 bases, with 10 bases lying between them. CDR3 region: CSAQGREKLFF. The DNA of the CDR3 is TGCAGTGCCCAGGGGCGGGAAAAACTGTTTTTT.

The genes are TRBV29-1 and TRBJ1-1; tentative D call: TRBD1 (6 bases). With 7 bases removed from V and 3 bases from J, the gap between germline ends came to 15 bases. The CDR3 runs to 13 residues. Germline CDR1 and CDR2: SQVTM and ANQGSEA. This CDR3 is CSGTQGRDTEAFF. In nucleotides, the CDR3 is TGCAGCGGAACGCAGGGGAGGGACACTGAAGCTTTCTTT.

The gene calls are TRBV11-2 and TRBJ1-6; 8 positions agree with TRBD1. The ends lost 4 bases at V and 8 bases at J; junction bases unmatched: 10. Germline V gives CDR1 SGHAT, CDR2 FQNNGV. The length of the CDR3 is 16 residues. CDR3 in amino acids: CASSSGFPGQDSPLHF. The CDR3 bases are TGTGCCAGCAGCTCCGGATTCCCGGGACAGGATTCACCCCTCCACTTT.

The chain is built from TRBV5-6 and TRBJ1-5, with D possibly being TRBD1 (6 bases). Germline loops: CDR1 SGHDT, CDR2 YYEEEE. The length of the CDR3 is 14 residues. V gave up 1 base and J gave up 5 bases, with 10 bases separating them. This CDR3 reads CASSLQGGDQPQHF. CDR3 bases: TGTGCCAGCAGCTTGCAAGGGGGGGATCAGCCCCAGCATTTT.

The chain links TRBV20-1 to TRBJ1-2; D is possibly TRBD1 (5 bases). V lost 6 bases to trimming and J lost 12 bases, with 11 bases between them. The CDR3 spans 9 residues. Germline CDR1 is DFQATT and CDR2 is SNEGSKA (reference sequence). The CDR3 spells CSAPGGDTF. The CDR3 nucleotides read TGCAGTGCACCCGGGGGGGACACCTTC.

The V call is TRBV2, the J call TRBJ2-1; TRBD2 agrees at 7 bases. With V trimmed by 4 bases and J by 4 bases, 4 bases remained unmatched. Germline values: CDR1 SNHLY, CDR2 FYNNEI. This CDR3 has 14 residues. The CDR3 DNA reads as TGTGCCAGCAGTGTTGCGGGGGATTACAATGAGCAGTTCTTC. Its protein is CASSVAGDYNEQFF.

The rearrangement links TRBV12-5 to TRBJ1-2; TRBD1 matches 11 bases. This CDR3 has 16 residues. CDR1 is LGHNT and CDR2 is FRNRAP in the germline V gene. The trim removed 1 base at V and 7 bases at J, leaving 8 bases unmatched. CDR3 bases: TGTGCTAGTGGTTTGGCACAGGGACAGGGGGTTTTTGGCTACACCTTC. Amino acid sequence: CASGLAQGQGVFGYTF.

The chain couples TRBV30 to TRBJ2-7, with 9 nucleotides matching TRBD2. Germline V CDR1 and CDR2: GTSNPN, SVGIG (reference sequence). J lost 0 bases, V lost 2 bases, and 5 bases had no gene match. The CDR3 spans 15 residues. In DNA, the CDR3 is TGTGCCTGGAGTTTAGCGGGGGTACGCTCCTACGAGCAGTACTTC. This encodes CAWSLAGVRSYEQYF.

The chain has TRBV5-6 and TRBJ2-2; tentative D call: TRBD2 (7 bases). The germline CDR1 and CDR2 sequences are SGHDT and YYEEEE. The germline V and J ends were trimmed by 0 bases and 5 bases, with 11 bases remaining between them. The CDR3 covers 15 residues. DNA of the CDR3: TGTGCCAGCAGCTTGGCGGGGGGCGGGACCGGGGAGCTGTTTTTT. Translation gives CASSLAGGGTGELFF.

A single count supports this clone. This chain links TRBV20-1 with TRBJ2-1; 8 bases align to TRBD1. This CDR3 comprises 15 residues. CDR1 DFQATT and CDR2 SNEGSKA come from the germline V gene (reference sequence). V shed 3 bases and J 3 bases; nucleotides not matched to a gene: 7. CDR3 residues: CSASSRGQVYNEQFF. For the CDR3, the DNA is TGCAGTGCTAGTAGCAGGGGGCAGGTCTACAATGAGCAGTTCTTC.

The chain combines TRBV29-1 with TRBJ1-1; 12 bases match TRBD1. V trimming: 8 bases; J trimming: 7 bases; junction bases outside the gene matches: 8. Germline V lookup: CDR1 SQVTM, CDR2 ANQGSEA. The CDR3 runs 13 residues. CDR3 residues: CSFGTGGLGEAFF. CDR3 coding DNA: TGCAGCTTCGGGACAGGGGGCCTTGGTGAAGCTTTCTTT.

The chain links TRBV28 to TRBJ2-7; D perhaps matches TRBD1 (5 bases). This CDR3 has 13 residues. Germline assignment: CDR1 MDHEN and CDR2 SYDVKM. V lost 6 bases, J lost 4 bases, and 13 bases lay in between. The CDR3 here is CASRGHSTYEQYF. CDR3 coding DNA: TGTGCCAGCAGAGGACATTCAACGTACGAGCAGTACTTC.

The CDR3 loop reads CASSQTGGKGSPLHF. In DNA form, the CDR3 reads TGTGCCAGCAGCCAAACGGGGGGTAAGGGTTCACCCCTCCACTTT. V gene TRBV14 combines with J gene TRBJ1-6, with a tentative D call TRBD1 (5 bases). The CDR3 totals 15 residues. CDR1 and CDR2 from the germline V gene are SGHDN and FVKESK. V was clipped by 2 bases and J by 9 bases, with 14 bases between them.

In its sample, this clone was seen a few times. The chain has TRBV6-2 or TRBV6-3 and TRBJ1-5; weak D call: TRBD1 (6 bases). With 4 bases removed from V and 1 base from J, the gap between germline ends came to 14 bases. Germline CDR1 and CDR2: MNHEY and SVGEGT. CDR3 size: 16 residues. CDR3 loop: CASSSRGGLSNQPQHF. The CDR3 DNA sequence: TGTGCCAGCAGTTCGCGTGGGGGCCTAAGCAATCAGCCCCAGCATTTT.

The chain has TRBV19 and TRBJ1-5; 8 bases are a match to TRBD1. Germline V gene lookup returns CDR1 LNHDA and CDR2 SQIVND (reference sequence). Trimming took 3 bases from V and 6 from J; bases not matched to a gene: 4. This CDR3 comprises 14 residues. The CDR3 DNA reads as TGTGCCAGTAGTATTGCAGGGGGCCGTCAGCCCCAGCATTTT. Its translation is CASSIAGGRQPQHF.

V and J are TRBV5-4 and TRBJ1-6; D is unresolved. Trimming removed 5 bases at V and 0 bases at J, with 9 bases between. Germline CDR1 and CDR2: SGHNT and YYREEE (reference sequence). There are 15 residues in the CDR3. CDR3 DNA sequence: TGTGCCAGCAGAGAAGGGAGCTCCTATAATTCACCCCTCCACTTT. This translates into CASREGSSYNSPLHF.

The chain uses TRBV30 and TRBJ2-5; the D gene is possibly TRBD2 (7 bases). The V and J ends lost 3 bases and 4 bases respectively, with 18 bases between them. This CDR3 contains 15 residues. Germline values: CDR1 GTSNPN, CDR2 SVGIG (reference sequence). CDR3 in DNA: TGTGCCTGGAGGTTCCCCGGGGGGCCTCGAGAGACCCAGTACTTC. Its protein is CAWRFPGGPRETQYF.

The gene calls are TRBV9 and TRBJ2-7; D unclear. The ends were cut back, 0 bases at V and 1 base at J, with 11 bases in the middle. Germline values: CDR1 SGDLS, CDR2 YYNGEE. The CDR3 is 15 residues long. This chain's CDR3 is CASSVGQISSYEQYF. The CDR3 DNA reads TGTGCCAGCAGCGTAGGGCAGATCTCTTCCTACGAGCAGTACTTC.

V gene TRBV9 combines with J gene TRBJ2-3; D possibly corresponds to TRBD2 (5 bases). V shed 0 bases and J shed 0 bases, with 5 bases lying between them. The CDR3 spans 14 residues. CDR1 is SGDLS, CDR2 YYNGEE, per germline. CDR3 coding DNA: TGTGCCAGCAGCGTAGCGGGGAGCACAGATACGCAGTATTTT. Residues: CASSVAGSTDTQYF.

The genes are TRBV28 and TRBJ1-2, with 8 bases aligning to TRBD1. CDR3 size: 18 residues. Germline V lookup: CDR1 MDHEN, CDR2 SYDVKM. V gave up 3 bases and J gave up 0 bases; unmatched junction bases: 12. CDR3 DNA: TGTGCCAGCAGTTTTGGCGGGCCAGGGGGCTCTTCTAACTATGGCTACACCTTC. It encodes CASSFGGPGGSSNYGYTF.